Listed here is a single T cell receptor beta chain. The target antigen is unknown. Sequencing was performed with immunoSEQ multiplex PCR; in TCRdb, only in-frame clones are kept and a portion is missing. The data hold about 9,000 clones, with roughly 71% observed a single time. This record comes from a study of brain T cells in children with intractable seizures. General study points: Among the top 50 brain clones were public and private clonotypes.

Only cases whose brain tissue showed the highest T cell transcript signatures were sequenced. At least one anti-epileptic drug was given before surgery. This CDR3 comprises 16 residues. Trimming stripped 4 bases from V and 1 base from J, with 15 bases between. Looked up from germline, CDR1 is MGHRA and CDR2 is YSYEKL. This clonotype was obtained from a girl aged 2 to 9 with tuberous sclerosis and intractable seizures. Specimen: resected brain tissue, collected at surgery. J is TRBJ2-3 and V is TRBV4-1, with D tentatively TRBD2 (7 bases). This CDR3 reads CASSLRGAGGTDTQYF. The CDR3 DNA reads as TGCGCCAGCAGCCTACGGGGGGCGGGGGGCACAGATACGCAGTATTTT.